One sample yielded the 26 T cell receptor beta chains listed below, sequenced in a study of cytomegalovirus exposure and HLA in healthy donors. Vbeta (60) and Jbeta (13) primers were used in the PCR. Here immunoSEQ multiplex PCR was the method, and the copy in TCRdb shows in-frame clones only, minus some. The sample contains 87,000 or so clones, about 7.6% of which appear only once. Sample: PBMCs. All receptors derive from a man between 45 and 60 years old in good health and CMV-seronegative.

The rearrangement joins TRBV5-1 to TRBJ2-3; weak D call: TRBD1 (5 bases). The CDR3 runs to 15 residues. Trimming removed 3 bases at V and 5 bases at J, with 16 bases between. Germline CDR1 reads SGHRS; CDR2 reads YFSETQ. Here the CDR3 reads CASSSTVGLGDTQYF. CDR3 DNA sequence: TGCGCCAGCAGCTCCACGGTGGGGCTGGGAGATACGCAGTATTTT.

CDR3 coding DNA: TGCGCCAGCAGCTTGTCTAGCGCCTACAATGAGCAGTTCTTC. Translation gives CASSLSSAYNEQFF. The chain links TRBV5-1 to TRBJ2-1; D may be TRBD2 (6 bases). Per the germline V gene, CDR1 is SGHRS and CDR2 is YFSETQ. With 1 base removed from V and 2 bases from J, the gap between germline ends came to 7 bases. This CDR3 has 14 amino acids.

This clone was recorded many times. The rearrangement uses TRBV28 and TRBJ2-7, with TRBD2 identical over 7 bases. The CDR3 spans 14 residues. Trimming at V came to 3 bases and at J to 7 bases, leaving 9 bases not matched to a gene. Germline lookup yields CDR1 MDHEN and CDR2 SYDVKM. Here the CDR3 DNA reads TGTGCCAGCAGTTTCGAGGGAGGGCCTCGGGAGCAGTACTTC. This gives the protein CASSFEGGPREQYF.

This chain links TRBV9 with TRBJ2-7; 7 nucleotides agree with TRBD2. Germline values: CDR1 SGDLS, CDR2 YYNGEE. The V segment lost 0 bases and the J segment 5 bases; nucleotides outside the gene matches: 11. CDR3 length equals 16 residues. CDR3 bases: TGTGCCAGCAGCGTAGAAGTTCGAGCGGGAATCCACGAGCAGTACTTC. Protein sequence: CASSVEVRAGIHEQYF.

This clone turned up a few times. This chain connects TRBV11-3 to TRBJ1-1; D gene ambiguous. Germline CDR1 and CDR2: SGHNT and YENEEA. CDR3 size: 13 residues. Trimming left V 0 bases short and J 6 bases short, with 8 bases between. This CDR3 reads CASSLESRSEAFF. CDR3 sequence (DNA): TGTGCCAGCAGCTTAGAGTCGCGATCTGAAGCTTTCTTT. The complete variable domain, with remaining parts taken from reference TRBV11-3 and TRBJ1-1, reads EAGVVQSPRYKIIEKKQPVAFWCNPISGHNTLYWYLQNLGQGPELLIRYENEEAVDDSQLPKDRFSAERLKGVDSTLKIQPAELGDSAVYLCASSLESRSEAFFGQGTRLTVV.

Only a few counts were recorded for this clone. The rearrangement uses TRBV2 and TRBJ2-2, with D possibly being TRBD2 (5 bases). V was shortened by 7 bases and J by 0 bases, with 15 bases between the two germline ends. The CDR3 spans 16 residues. Germline V gene lookup returns CDR1 SNHLY and CDR2 FYNNEI. CDR3 sequence reads: CASTLEVLTNTGELFF. Written as DNA, the CDR3 is TGTGCCAGCACCCTGGAGGTACTCACGAACACCGGGGAGCTGTTTTTT. Based on the CDR3 plus reference TRBV2 and TRBJ2-2, the full variable domain is EPEVTQTPSHQVTQMGQEVILRCVPISNHLYFYWYRQILGQKVEFLVSFYNNEISEKSEIFDDQFSVERPDGSNFTLKIRSTKLEDSAMYFCASTLEVLTNTGELFFGEGSRLTVL.

The chain has TRBV27 and TRBJ2-7, with D perhaps TRBD1 (5 bases). Germline CDR1 and CDR2: MNHEY and SMNVEV (reference sequence). This CDR3 spans 14 amino acids. V lost 5 bases and J 0 bases, leaving 11 bases between the germline ends. CDR3 sequence reads: CASSPSRGSYEQYF. The DNA of the CDR3 is TGTGCCAGCAGTCCCTCAAGGGGCTCCTACGAGCAGTACTTC.

A few counts support this clone. J is TRBJ1-4 and V is TRBV9; D may be TRBD1 (5 bases). Germline CDR1 is SGDLS and CDR2 is YYNGEE. Trimming removed 2 bases from V and 7 bases from J, with 12 bases in between. The CDR3 is 14 residues long. This CDR3 is CASSVIGASEKLFF. The CDR3 DNA reads TGTGCCAGCAGCGTTATAGGGGCGAGTGAAAAACTGTTTTTT.

This sequence joins TRBV5-1 and TRBJ1-3; D unresolved. This CDR3 is built from 12 residues. The germline V and J ends were trimmed by 2 bases and 8 bases, with 8 bases remaining between them. Germline V gene sequence: CDR1 SGHRS, CDR2 YFSETQ. CDR3 in amino acids: CASSLEGHTIYF. The CDR3 nucleotides are TGCGCCAGCAGCTTAGAGGGCCACACCATATATTTT.

This chain links TRBV6-6 with TRBJ2-3; the match to TRBD1 covers 8 bases. This CDR3 is built from 15 residues. V lost 2 bases to trimming and J lost 1 base; unmatched junction nucleotides: 2. CDR1 is MNHNY, CDR2 SVGAGI, per germline (reference sequence). CDR3 in DNA: TGTGCCAGCAGTTACCAGACAGGGGGCACAGATACGCAGTATTTT. It encodes CASSYQTGGTDTQYF.

The J gene is TRBJ2-6, the V gene TRBV6-5; possible D gene TRBD1, 6 bases. The CDR3 is 14 residues long. From germline, CDR1 is MNHEY and CDR2 SVGAGI. Trimming took off 7 bases at V and 1 base at J, with 8 bases between the two ends. CDR3 nucleotides: TGTGCCAGCAAGGGGGTATCTGGGGCCAACGTCCTGACTTTC. Its protein product is CASKGVSGANVLTF.

This clone was counted only a few times. The chain couples TRBV4-1 to TRBJ2-3; tentatively, D is TRBD2 (5 bases). The V gene's germline CDR1 is MGHRA and CDR2 YSYEKL. V dropped 0 bases and J dropped 5 bases, with 12 bases sitting between them. The CDR3 loop spans 15 amino acids. Here the CDR3 DNA reads TGCGCCAGCAGCCAAGAGAGGGCAGACGTAGATACGCAGTATTTT. Its protein is CASSQERADVDTQYF.

V gene TRBV4-2 combines with J gene TRBJ2-5; D possibly corresponds to TRBD2 (5 bases). TRBJ2-7 explains the end of the DNA better; the J call may be wrong. CDR3 length equals 14 residues. CDR1 and CDR2 (germline): LGHNA, YNFKEQ. CDR3 sequence (DNA): TGTGCCAGCAGCCAAGATGGGAGCTCCTACGAGCAGTACTTC. Amino acids: CASSQDGSSYEQYF.

V and J are TRBV19 and TRBJ1-5; D is uncertain. The length of the CDR3 is 14 residues. Germline V gene sequence: CDR1 LNHDA, CDR2 SQIVND (reference sequence). The V gene lost 1 base and the J gene lost 1 base, with 5 bases spanning the gap. The CDR3 region has the DNA TGTGCCAGTAGTATAGGAGAAAGCAATCAGCCCCAGCATTTT. Translating gives CASSIGESNQPQHF.

This clone was found a few times. J is TRBJ1-4 and V is TRBV2; weak D call: TRBD1 (5 bases). Looked up from germline, CDR1 is SNHLY and CDR2 is FYNNEI. This CDR3 contains 16 residues. V shed 6 bases and J shed 8 bases, with 22 bases lying between them. The CDR3 coding sequence is TGTGCCAGCAGCGAGGCACATCCGGGACTCGTGGAAAAACTGTTTTTT. Translating gives CASSEAHPGLVEKLFF.

This clone was counted between two and nine times. The V and J genes are TRBV2 and TRBJ2-3, with a tentative D call TRBD2 (7 bases). Trimming took 4 bases from V and 6 from J, leaving 14 bases between them. Germline V gene data show CDR1 as SNHLY and CDR2 as FYNNEI. The CDR3 runs to 14 residues. The CDR3: CASSVRGARDTQYF. CDR3 bases: TGTGCCAGCAGTGTACGGGGGGCGAGGGATACGCAGTATTTT.

This clone was counted only a few times. The chain employs TRBV6-5 and TRBJ1-3; a weak D match, TRBD1 (6 bases). Germline-derived CDR1 and CDR2 are MNHEY and SVGAGI. This CDR3 spans 16 amino acids. Trimming cost V 2 bases and J 0 bases, with 11 bases left between them. CDR3 coding DNA: TGTGCCAGCAGTTACGGACAGTCCGCCTCTGGAAACACCATATATTTT. Translation: CASSYGQSASGNTIYF.

This clone was observed a few times. This chain joins TRBV28 and TRBJ1-1, with D unresolved. CDR1 is MDHEN, CDR2 SYDVKM, per germline. The V end lost 1 base, the J end lost 7 bases, and 7 bases lay between the germline ends. CDR3 length: 12 amino acids. The chain's CDR3 is CASSLLTGEAFF. In DNA, the CDR3 is TGTGCCAGCAGTTTATTGACGGGTGAAGCTTTCTTT.

The CDR3: CAISESAGGSYEQYF. The CDR3 DNA is TGTGCCATCAGTGAGTCGGCGGGGGGATCCTACGAGCAGTACTTC. V gene TRBV10-3 combines with J gene TRBJ2-7; 8 positions agree with TRBD2. Germline-derived CDR1 and CDR2 are ENHRY and SYGVKD. V dropped 0 bases and J dropped 1; count of bases not matched to a gene: 2. The CDR3 covers 15 residues.

This clone was found a few times. This chain links TRBV7-9 with TRBJ2-7; 7 bases match TRBD2. Per germline, CDR1 SEHNR and CDR2 FQNEAQ (reference sequence). V was pared by 0 bases and J by 0 bases, with 11 bases of the junction left unmatched. CDR3 length: 18 residues. The CDR3 DNA follows: TGTGCCAGCAGCTTAGCGCTTGGGGGGGTCCTCTCCTCCTACGAGCAGTACTTC. Residues: CASSLALGGVLSSYEQYF.

The chain combines TRBV10-3 with TRBJ1-2, with 10 bases that match TRBD1. This CDR3 comprises 15 residues. V gave up 3 bases and J gave up 4 bases; unmatched junction bases: 5. Germline V lookup: CDR1 ENHRY, CDR2 SYGVKD. The CDR3 here is CAISEMTGGIYGYTF. CDR3 bases: TGTGCCATCAGTGAAATGACAGGGGGCATCTATGGCTACACCTTC.

This clone came up a few times. The CDR3 protein is CASTAGTSGYGELFF. DNA for the CDR3: TGTGCCAGCACTGCCGGGACTAGCGGTTACGGGGAGCTGTTTTTT. J is TRBJ2-2 and V is TRBV9; 11 nucleotides line up with TRBD2. The CDR3 totals 15 residues. The V gene end was trimmed by 6 bases and the J gene end by 7 bases; junction bases not matched to a gene: 8. Per the germline V gene, CDR1 is SGDLS and CDR2 is YYNGEE.

The chain has TRBV7-2 and TRBJ2-3, with 10 bases matching TRBD2. The CDR3 is 15 amino acids. V lost 5 bases to trimming and J lost 5 bases; unmatched junction nucleotides: 7. Germline assignment: CDR1 SGHTA and CDR2 FQGNSA. CDR3 DNA sequence: TGTGCCAGCAGCCCCAGAGCGGGAGGGTTAGATACGCAGTATTTT. Protein product: CASSPRAGGLDTQYF.

This clone was counted a few times. The V gene is TRBV15, the J gene TRBJ2-3; D not resolved. This CDR3 spans 13 amino acids. The germline V gene has CDR1 LNHNV and CDR2 YYDKDF (reference sequence). Between the trimmed V and J ends, which lost 1 base and 3 bases, there was a span of 5 bases. The CDR3 DNA sequence: TGTGCCACCAGCAGAGCCCAGACAGATACGCAGTATTTT. This sequence encodes CATSRAQTDTQYF.

This chain joins TRBV9 and TRBJ2-7, with TRBD2 matching over 9 bases. This CDR3 comprises 15 residues. After removal of 4 bases from V and 6 bases from J, the junction contained 11 bases not matched to a gene. Germline V CDR1 and CDR2: SGDLS, YYNGEE. The CDR3 region has the DNA TGTGCCAGCAGCCCTCTAGAACTAGCGGGTGCCGAGCAGTACTTC. Translated, it gives CASSPLELAGAEQYF.

A few counts support this clone. The V and J genes are TRBV5-3 and TRBJ2-7; 7 bases agree with TRBD1. TRBV5-3 is filed as an ORF, its function uncertain. Trimming took 2 bases from V and 3 from J; bases not matched to a gene: 5. The CDR3 runs 14 residues. The DNA of the CDR3 is TGTGCCAGAAGCTTTAACAGGGGCTGCTACGAGCAGTACTTC. It specifies CARSFNRGCYEQYF.